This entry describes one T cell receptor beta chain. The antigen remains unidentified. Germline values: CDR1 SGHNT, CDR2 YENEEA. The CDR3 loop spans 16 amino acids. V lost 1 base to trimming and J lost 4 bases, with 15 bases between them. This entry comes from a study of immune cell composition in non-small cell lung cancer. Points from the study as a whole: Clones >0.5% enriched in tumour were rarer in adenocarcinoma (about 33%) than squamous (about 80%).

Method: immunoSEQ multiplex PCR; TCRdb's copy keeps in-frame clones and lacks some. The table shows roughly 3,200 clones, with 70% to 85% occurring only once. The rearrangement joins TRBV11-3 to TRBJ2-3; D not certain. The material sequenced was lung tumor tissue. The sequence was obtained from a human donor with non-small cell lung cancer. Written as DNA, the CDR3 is TGTGCCAGCAGCTTAGGTGAACTCCTTCGGGCAGATACGCAGTATTTT. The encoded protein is CASSLGELLRADTQYF.